The clone carrying this T cell receptor beta chain appeared a few times. Antigen: not known. Time point here: newly diagnosed GD, antithyroid drugs for less than 3 months. Researchers made the TCR library from RNA that was extracted from PBMCs. Tubes containing EDTA received approximately 9 milliliters of drawn peripheral blood. This entry comes from a study of regulatory T cells in long-lasting Graves disease. Study results and limitations: With persistent disease, TRBV28, TRBJ1-2 and TRBJ2-5 were the favored segments.

Arm-PCR of CDR3 regions and iRepertoire HTBI primers were the basis on which TCR beta libraries were built. MiXCR was run by TCRdb on the multiplex PCR reads, yielding one entry per CDR3 protein. The table includes 350,000 to 450,000 distinct CDR3 sequences, just under 15% detected once. The CDR3 sequence is 16 residues long. V dropped 0 bases and J dropped 7 bases, with 15 bases sitting between them. Germline CDR1 MNHNS, CDR2 SASEGT. These records were also assigned to another study, of T cells in Graves' hyperthyroidism and ophthalmopathy.

The chain recombines TRBV6-1 with TRBJ1-4; D may be TRBD1 (5 bases). Sequencing used peripheral blood mononuclear cells (PBMCs), obtained at new diagnosis, from a patient treated with antithyroid drugs. The TCR comes from a woman in her thirties with Graves disease. This CDR3 reads CASSEALGDLSEKLFF. The CDR3 DNA sequence: TGTGCCAGCAGTGAAGCGCTCGGGGACCTCAGTGAAAAACTGTTTTTT.